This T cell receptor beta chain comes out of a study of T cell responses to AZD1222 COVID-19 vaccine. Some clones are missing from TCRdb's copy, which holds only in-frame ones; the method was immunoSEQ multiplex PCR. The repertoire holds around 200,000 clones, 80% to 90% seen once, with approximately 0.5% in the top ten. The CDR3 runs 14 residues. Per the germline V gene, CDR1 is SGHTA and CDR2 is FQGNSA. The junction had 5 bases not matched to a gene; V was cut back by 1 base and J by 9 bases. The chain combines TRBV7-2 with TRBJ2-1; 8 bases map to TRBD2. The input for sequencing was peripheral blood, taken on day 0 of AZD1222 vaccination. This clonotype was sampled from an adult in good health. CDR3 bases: TGTGCCAGCAGCTTAGGCGTTAGCGGGATTGAGCAGTTCTTC. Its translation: CASSLGVSGIEQFF.